The 22 T cell receptor beta chains given below trace back to one sample, sequenced in a study of early T cells in non-severe SARS-CoV-2 infection. TCRdb passed the 5' RACE reads through MiXCR, listing each CDR3 protein once. The sample carries around 88,000 distinct CDR3 sequences, under 15% recorded once. The material sequenced was whole blood. These receptors all come from an adult who was a healthcare worker with PCR-confirmed SARS-CoV-2 infection or an uninfected control (not recorded which).

This clonotype has only a few counts. The rearrangement links TRBV11-2 to TRBJ1-1; TRBD1 agrees at 7 bases. Germline CDR1 reads SGHAT; CDR2 reads FQNNGV. The V segment lost 5 bases and the J segment 5 bases; nucleotides outside the gene matches: 11. This CDR3 contains 15 residues. The CDR3 here is CASSRTQGGNTEAFF. The CDR3 DNA is TGTGCCAGCAGCAGGACGCAGGGGGGGAATACTGAAGCTTTCTTT. Full variable domain (outside the CDR3, taken from reference TRBV11-2 and TRBJ1-1): EAGVAQSPRYKIIEKRQSVAFWCNPISGHATLYWYQQILGQGPKLLIQFQNNGVVDDSQLPKDRFSAERLKGVDSTLKIQPAKLEDSAVYLCASSRTQGGNTEAFFGQGTRLTVV.

The chain couples TRBV7-2 to TRBJ2-7; D is perhaps TRBD2 (6 bases). The V end lost 3 bases, the J end lost 6 bases, and 18 bases lay between the germline ends. CDR3 size: 15 residues. Germline V gene sequence: CDR1 SGHTA, CDR2 FQGNSA. CDR3 protein: CASSLEASGLVEQYF. DNA of the CDR3: TGTGCCAGCAGCTTGGAGGCAAGCGGGCTCGTCGAGCAGTACTTC.

This chain joins TRBV12-3 or TRBV12-4 and TRBJ2-2, with D perhaps matching TRBD2 (5 bases). The V gene lost 7 bases and the J gene lost 2 bases, with 17 bases spanning the gap. The CDR3 extends over 16 amino acids. CDR3 residues: CASIPERTVNTGELFF. Written as DNA, the CDR3 is TGTGCCAGCATCCCGGAGCGGACTGTTAACACCGGGGAGCTGTTTTTT.

The sample holds a few counts of this clonotype. The chain recombines TRBV5-1 with TRBJ2-5; D ambiguous. Germline CDR1 is SGHRS and CDR2 is YFSETQ. V was shortened by 0 bases and J by 3 bases, with 6 bases between the two germline ends. The CDR3 runs to 13 residues. CDR3 protein: CASSLEAEETQYF. For the CDR3, the DNA is TGCGCCAGCAGCTTGGAGGCAGAAGAGACCCAGTACTTC.

This clonotype came up many times. The chain is built from TRBV25-1 and TRBJ1-2; D gene unclear. In germline, CDR1 is MGHDK, CDR2 SYGVNS. V was trimmed by 10 bases and J by 8 bases, leaving 11 bases between them. The CDR3 is made up of 10 amino acids. CDR3: CATSLEGYTF. Here the CDR3 DNA reads TGTGCCACCAGCTTGGAGGGCTACACCTTC.

The V and J genes are TRBV12-3 or TRBV12-4 and TRBJ2-7; either TRBD1 or TRBD2 may fit D (5 bases each). Trimming took 5 bases from V and 3 from J, leaving 23 bases between them. This CDR3 has 17 amino acids. CDR3 DNA sequence: TGTGCCAGCAGTCCCCGGGGCCGAAGTCGGCATGACTACGAGCAGTACTTC. This encodes CASSPRGRSRHDYEQYF.

In its sample, this clonotype was seen a few times. This chain connects TRBV25-1 to TRBJ1-1; D gene uncertain. Trimming shortened V by 3 bases and J by 0 bases, and 8 bases separated the two germline ends. This CDR3 spans 14 amino acids. Per the germline V gene, CDR1 is MGHDK and CDR2 is SYGVNS. CDR3 loop: CASSDWTVNTEAFF. The CDR3 nucleotides read TGTGCCAGCAGTGATTGGACGGTGAACACTGAAGCTTTCTTT.

The rearrangement joins TRBV18 to TRBJ1-4; D is perhaps TRBD1 (5 bases). Germline V gene lookup returns CDR1 KGHSH and CDR2 LQKENI. The V gene lost 2 bases and the J gene lost 7 bases, with 11 bases spanning the gap. The CDR3 is 14 amino acids. CDR3 DNA sequence: TGTGCCAGCTCACCAGGCGACAGCGCTGAAAAACTGTTTTTT. Translated: CASSPGDSAEKLFF.

The chain is built from TRBV18 and TRBJ2-3; D possibly matches TRBD1 or TRBD2 (5 bases each). The CDR3 totals 14 residues. Between the trimmed V and J ends, which lost 4 bases and 4 bases, there was a span of 12 bases. Germline V lookup: CDR1 KGHSH, CDR2 LQKENI. The CDR3 DNA reads TGTGCCAGCTCACAACGGGACGAACCAGATACGCAGTATTTT. Protein product: CASSQRDEPDTQYF.

This clonotype was observed a few times. The chain is built from TRBV29-1 and TRBJ2-7; TRBD1 aligns across 8 bases. The CDR3 has 13 amino acids. Germline values: CDR1 SQVTM, CDR2 ANQGSEA. V shed 3 bases and J 6 bases; nucleotides not matched to a gene: 7. The CDR3 here is CSVDGRGPFEQYF. CDR3 nucleotide sequence: TGCAGCGTTGATGGCAGGGGGCCATTCGAGCAGTACTTC.

This clonotype showed up just a few times. This chain uses TRBV14 with TRBJ2-3; the D call may be TRBD1 or TRBD2 (6 bases each). The germline CDR1 and CDR2 sequences are SGHDN and FVKESK. The CDR3 totals 14 residues. Trimming took 6 bases from V and 4 from J, leaving 14 bases between them. CDR3 loop: CASRRGTQADTQYF. Here the CDR3 DNA reads TGTGCCAGCAGACGGGGGACACAAGCAGATACGCAGTATTTT.

This clonotype has just a few counts. The chain uses TRBV27 and TRBJ2-1; the D call may be TRBD1 or TRBD2 (5 bases each). This CDR3 is 16 amino acids long. Looked up from germline, CDR1 is MNHEY and CDR2 is SMNVEV (reference sequence). V was trimmed by 7 bases and J by 3 bases, leaving 19 bases between them. The DNA of the CDR3 is TGTGCCAGCACTAGATTAGGGACCGCTGTCTACAATGAGCAGTTCTTC. This translates into CASTRLGTAVYNEQFF.

CDR3 region: CSARGDREGAFF. The CDR3 DNA reads as TGCAGTGCTAGAGGGGACAGGGAGGGCGCTTTCTTT. The gene calls are TRBV20-1 and TRBJ1-1, with 9 bases aligning to TRBD1. V was clipped by 1 base and J by 11 bases; unmatched bases: 5. This CDR3 has 12 residues. The germline V gene encodes CDR1 DFQATT and CDR2 SNEGSKA (reference sequence).

This clonotype was recorded a few times. CDR3 sequence reads: CATSALHETGELFF. In DNA form, the CDR3 reads TGTGCCACCAGCGCCCTACACGAAACCGGGGAGCTGTTTTTT. The genes are TRBV15 and TRBJ2-2; no definite D call. CDR3 size: 14 residues. Germline V gene sequence: CDR1 LNHNV, CDR2 YYDKDF (reference sequence). The ends were cut back, 5 bases at V and 5 bases at J, with 12 bases in the middle.

The V and J genes are TRBV28 and TRBJ1-2; TRBD1 might be the D (5 bases). The CDR3 covers 19 residues. Germline V CDR1 and CDR2: MDHEN, SYDVKM. Trimming took 6 bases from V and 5 from J, leaving 31 bases between them. The DNA for the CDR3 is TGTGCCAGCAGCCTATCCCGTGCATGGGGGGACGCCGACCTTTATGGCTACACCTTC. This translates into CASSLSRAWGDADLYGYTF.

As concerns this clonotype: A read error may produce the germline difference seen at one junction end. This sequence joins TRBV7-2 and TRBJ2-3; the match to TRBD1 covers 8 bases. There are 16 residues in the CDR3. Germline loops: CDR1 SGHTA, CDR2 FQGNSA. The CDR3: CASTLRRTGSTDTQYF. The CDR3 DNA follows: TGTGCCAGCACCTTAAGACGGACAGGGAGCACAGATACGCAGTATTTT.

In its sample, this clonotype was seen a few times. This chain connects TRBV15 to TRBJ2-7, with 8 bases aligning to TRBD2. The CDR3 covers 15 residues. Germline assignment: CDR1 LNHNV and CDR2 YYDKDF (reference sequence). Trimming took 0 bases from V and 4 from J; bases not matched to a gene: 5. CDR3 sequence (DNA): TGTGCCACCAGCAGAGAGGGACTAGGAGGATACGAGCAGTACTTC. It is translated as CATSREGLGGYEQYF. The complete variable domain, with remaining parts taken from reference TRBV15 and TRBJ2-7, reads DAMVIQNPRYQVTQFGKPVTLSCSQTLNHNVMYWYQQKSSQAPKLLFHYYDKDFNNEADTPDNFQSRRPNTSFCFLDIRSPGLGDTAMYLCATSREGLGGYEQYFGPGTRLTVT.

V and J are TRBV9 and TRBJ2-1; possibly TRBD2 for D (5 bases). Trimming stripped 4 bases from V and 4 bases from J, with 18 bases between. The germline CDR1 and CDR2 sequences are SGDLS and YYNGEE. This CDR3 has 16 residues. The CDR3: CASSPPAGTGYNEQFF. The CDR3 bases are TGTGCCAGCAGCCCCCCGGCTGGAACGGGGTACAATGAGCAGTTCTTC.

In this sample, this clonotype turned up a few times. The chain employs TRBV7-3 and TRBJ1-6, with 7 bases that match TRBD1. This CDR3 is built from 14 residues. CDR1 SGHTA and CDR2 FQGTGA come from the germline V gene. V lost 5 bases, J lost 8 bases, and 6 bases stayed unmatched. In DNA, the CDR3 is TGTGCCAGCAGCGCACGACAGGGCGATTCACCCCTCCACTTT. Translated: CASSARQGDSPLHF.

The J gene is TRBJ2-5, the V gene TRBV11-2, with a possible D match to TRBD1 (5 bases). The CDR3 runs 15 residues. Germline assignment: CDR1 SGHAT and CDR2 FQNNGV. The V and J ends lost 3 bases and 3 bases respectively, with 14 bases between them. The CDR3 region is CASSFGHRTKETQYF. In nucleotides, the CDR3 is TGTGCCAGCAGCTTTGGGCATAGGACAAAAGAGACCCAGTACTTC.

V is TRBV29-1 and J is TRBJ2-5; D gene ambiguous. The CDR3 runs 12 residues. Germline-derived CDR1 and CDR2 are SQVTM and ANQGSEA. Trimming pared 4 bases from V and 1 base from J, leaving 7 bases between. In DNA form, the CDR3 reads TGCAGCGTTGCACAGCTCCAAGAGACCCAGTACTTC. Residues: CSVAQLQETQYF.

The chain links TRBV27 to TRBJ2-7, with TRBD1 identical over 7 bases. The CDR3 runs 17 residues. V gave up 8 bases and J gave up 1 base; unmatched junction bases: 17. In germline, CDR1 is MNHEY, CDR2 SMNVEV (reference sequence). This CDR3 is CASGSALRGRDSYEQYF. The CDR3 DNA reads as TGTGCCAGCGGATCCGCCCTTAGGGGGCGAGATTCCTACGAGCAGTACTTC.